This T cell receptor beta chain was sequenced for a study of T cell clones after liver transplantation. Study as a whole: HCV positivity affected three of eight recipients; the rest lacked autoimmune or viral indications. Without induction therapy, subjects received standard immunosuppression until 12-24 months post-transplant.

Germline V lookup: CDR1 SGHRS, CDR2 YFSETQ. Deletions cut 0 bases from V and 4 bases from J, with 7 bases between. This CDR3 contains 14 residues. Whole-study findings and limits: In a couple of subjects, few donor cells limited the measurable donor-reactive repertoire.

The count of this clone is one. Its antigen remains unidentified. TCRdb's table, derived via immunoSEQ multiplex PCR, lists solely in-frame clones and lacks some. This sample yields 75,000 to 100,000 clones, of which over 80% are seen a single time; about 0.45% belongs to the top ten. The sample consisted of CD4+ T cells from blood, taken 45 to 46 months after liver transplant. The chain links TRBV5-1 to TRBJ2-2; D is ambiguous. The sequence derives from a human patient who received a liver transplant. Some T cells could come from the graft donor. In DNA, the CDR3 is TGCGCCAGCAGCTTGGACCGATTCACCGGGGAGCTGTTTTTT. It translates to CASSLDRFTGELFF.